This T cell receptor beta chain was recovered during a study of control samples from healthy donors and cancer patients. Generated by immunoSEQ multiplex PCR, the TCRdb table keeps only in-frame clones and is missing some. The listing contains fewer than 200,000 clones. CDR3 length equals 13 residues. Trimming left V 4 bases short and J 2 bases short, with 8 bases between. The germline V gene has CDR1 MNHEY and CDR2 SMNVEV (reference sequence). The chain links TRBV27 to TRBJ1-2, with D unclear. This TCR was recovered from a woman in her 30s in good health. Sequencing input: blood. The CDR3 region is CASSWNENYGYTF. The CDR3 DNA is TGTGCCAGCAGTTGGAACGAAAACTATGGCTACACCTTC.